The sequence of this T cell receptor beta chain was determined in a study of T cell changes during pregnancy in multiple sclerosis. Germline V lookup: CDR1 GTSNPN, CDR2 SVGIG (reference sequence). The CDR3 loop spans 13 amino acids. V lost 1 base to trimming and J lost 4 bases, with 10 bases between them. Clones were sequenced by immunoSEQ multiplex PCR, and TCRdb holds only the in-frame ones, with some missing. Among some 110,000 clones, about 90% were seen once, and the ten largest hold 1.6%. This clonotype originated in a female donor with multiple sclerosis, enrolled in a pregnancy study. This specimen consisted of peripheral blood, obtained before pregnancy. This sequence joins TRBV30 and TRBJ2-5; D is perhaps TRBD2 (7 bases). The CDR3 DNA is TGTGCCTGGAGTGGGGGGGGCTCAGAGACCCAGTACTTC. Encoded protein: CAWSGGGSETQYF.